The 19 T cell receptor beta chains below all came from one sample that was sequenced in a study of T cells in Graves' hyperthyroidism and ophthalmopathy. Amplification of TCR beta CDR3 regions was performed using RNA transcripts as template. An initial round of RT-PCR targeting the TCR CDR3 relied on the HTBI primer set. TCRdb reprocessed the multiplex PCR reads with MiXCR, giving one entry per CDR3 protein. The sample includes around 190,000 distinct CDR3 sequences, about 17% of them seen just once. The sample comprised blood. The receptors come from a woman aged 50 to 65 with Graves' hyperthyroidism.

This clonotype was recorded many times. The chain is built from TRBV28 and TRBJ2-1, with 7 bases aligning to TRBD2. Unmatched junction bases numbered 6, after V lost 4 bases and J lost 6 bases. Germline V gene data show CDR1 as MDHEN and CDR2 as SYDVKM. CDR3 size: 14 residues. CDR3 region: CASSSPLAANEQFF. CDR3 coding DNA: TGTGCCAGCAGTTCTCCTCTAGCGGCCAATGAGCAGTTCTTC.

On this clonotype itself: A junction end diverges from the germline sequence, so it may reflect a read error. V usage is TRBV7-3 and J usage is TRBJ2-1, with 14 bases lining up with TRBD2. This CDR3 is built from 13 residues. Germline values: CDR1 SGHTA, CDR2 FQGTGA. The CDR3 here is CASSLTSGRAGVF. The CDR3 DNA follows: TGTGCCAGCAGCTTGACTAGCGGGAGGGCCGGTGTCTTC.

This clonotype was found many times. V usage is TRBV27 and J usage is TRBJ2-3, with D unclear. Germline assignment: CDR1 MNHEY and CDR2 SMNVEV (reference sequence). V lost 0 bases, J lost 1 base, and 14 bases lay in between. This CDR3 region has 17 residues. CDR3 region: CASSLSSTATRTDTQYF. The CDR3 DNA sequence: TGTGCCAGCAGTTTATCGAGTACCGCGACCCGCACAGATACGCAGTATTTT.

The sample holds many counts of this clonotype. V gene TRBV29-1 combines with J gene TRBJ2-1; D remains unclear. The length of the CDR3 is 13 residues. The germline V gene encodes CDR1 SQVTM and CDR2 ANQGSEA. Trimming pared 8 bases from V and 2 bases from J, leaving 13 bases between. For the CDR3, the DNA is TGCAGCTCAGACAATGTAGCCTACAATGAGCAGTTCTTC. Its protein product is CSSDNVAYNEQFF.

As DNA, the CDR3 is TGTGCCTGGAGTAGGTTACAGGGACGAGGCGGCTACACCTTC. This codes for CAWSRLQGRGGYTF. This sequence joins TRBV30 and TRBJ1-2, with D perhaps TRBD1 (6 bases). The CDR3 runs 14 residues. V was clipped by 2 bases and J by 8 bases, with 18 bases between them. Germline values: CDR1 GTSNPN, CDR2 SVGIG (reference sequence).

This clonotype was counted many times. V gene TRBV2 combines with J gene TRBJ1-2, with TRBD1 as a possible D gene (5 bases). This CDR3 spans 14 amino acids. The V end was cut by 3 bases, the J end by 4 bases, with 12 bases between. Germline CDR1 reads SNHLY; CDR2 reads FYNNEI. CDR3 residues: CASSEEGLGYGYTF. CDR3 coding DNA: TGTGCCAGCAGTGAGGAGGGGCTTGGCTATGGCTACACCTTC.

This clonotype came up a few times. This sequence joins TRBV29-1 and TRBJ2-7; D might be TRBD1 or TRBD2, each matching 5 bases. The CDR3 is made up of 14 amino acids. From germline, CDR1 is SQVTM and CDR2 ANQGSEA. Trimming removed 2 bases at V and 3 bases at J, with 14 bases between. CDR3 nucleotide sequence: TGCAGCGTTGAACTTGGGGGTCTAGGCTACGAGCAGTACTTC. It is translated as CSVELGGLGYEQYF.

This clonotype showed up just a few times. The V gene is TRBV5-1, the J gene TRBJ1-3; the D is unclear. Trimming stripped 0 bases from V and 3 bases from J, with 7 bases between. The CDR3 covers 14 residues. Germline V lookup: CDR1 SGHRS, CDR2 YFSETQ. In DNA form, the CDR3 reads TGCGCCAGCAGCTTGGAGGCAGTTGGAAACACCATATATTTT. As protein: CASSLEAVGNTIYF.

CDR3 region: CSALWAVSYNEQFF. In nucleotides, the CDR3 is TGCAGCGCCCTCTGGGCAGTCTCTTACAATGAGCAGTTCTTC. The J gene is TRBJ2-1, the V gene TRBV29-1; no reliable D call. V dropped 7 bases and J dropped 4 bases, with 17 bases sitting between them. The CDR3 is 14 amino acids. Germline V lookup: CDR1 SQVTM, CDR2 ANQGSEA.

This clonotype was seen more than once but under ten times. The chain is built from TRBV9 and TRBJ2-1; D remains unclear. The V end was cut by 3 bases, the J end by 4 bases, with 14 bases between. Germline CDR1 and CDR2: SGDLS and YYNGEE. The CDR3 runs to 15 residues. The CDR3 region has the DNA TGTGCCAGCAGCGCCTCGCCCCCGGCATACAATGAGCAGTTCTTC. It specifies CASSASPPAYNEQFF.

This clonotype was seen ten or more times. The chain links TRBV28 to TRBJ2-5; a possible D gene is TRBD1 (5 bases). The CDR3 sequence is 13 residues long. From germline, CDR1 is MDHEN and CDR2 SYDVKM. The germline V and J ends were trimmed by 3 bases and 4 bases, with 9 bases remaining between them. The CDR3 sequence: CASSFRVGETQYF. The CDR3 coding sequence is TGTGCCAGCAGTTTCAGGGTTGGAGAGACCCAGTACTTC.

Ten or more counts support this clonotype. Being one base from a much bigger clone, this may be a read error. The J gene is TRBJ1-1, the V gene TRBV11-2; maybe TRBD1 (6 bases). Germline V CDR1 and CDR2: SGHAT, FQNNGV. Trimming cost V 5 bases and J 7 bases, with 17 bases left between them. CDR3 length equals 14 residues. The CDR3 nucleotides are TGTGCCAGCAGCAGGGACACAGACGGTGATGAAGCTTTCTTT. It encodes CASSRDTDGDEAFF.

The chain recombines TRBV4-2 with TRBJ2-5; D may be TRBD1 (5 bases). Trimming took off 0 bases at V and 1 base at J, with 9 bases between the two ends. Germline V CDR1 and CDR2: LGHNA, YNFKEQ. The CDR3 length is 15 residues. CDR3 DNA sequence: TGTGCCAGCAGCCAAGATTCAGGGTCCCAAGAGACCCAGTACTTC. Translating gives CASSQDSGSQETQYF.

Many counts were recorded for this clonotype. The rearrangement links TRBV18 to TRBJ2-3; D may be TRBD1 or TRBD2 (5 bases each). CDR3 length: 15 residues. CDR1 is KGHSH, CDR2 LQKENI, per germline. The V gene lost 4 bases and the J gene lost 7 bases, with 18 bases spanning the gap. CDR3 region: CASSLQPGPINTQYF. The CDR3 coding sequence is TGTGCCAGCTCACTGCAGCCGGGACCCATTAATACGCAGTATTTT.

This clonotype was detected ten times or more. This rearrangement joins TRBV27 to TRBJ2-1; 8 positions agree with TRBD2. Germline CDR1 MNHEY, CDR2 SMNVEV (reference sequence). J lost 1 base, V lost 5 bases, and 7 bases had no gene match. The CDR3 spans 16 residues. The DNA of the CDR3 is TGTGCCAGCAGTCCTGTAGCGGGATTGTCCTACAATGAGCAGTTCTTC. Its protein is CASSPVAGLSYNEQFF.

This clonotype was observed many times. The chain joins TRBV2 to TRBJ1-2; D might be TRBD1 (6 bases). V lost 6 bases and J lost 4, with 12 bases in between. Germline V gene lookup returns CDR1 SNHLY and CDR2 FYNNEI. There are 13 residues in the CDR3. CDR3 coding DNA: TGTGCCAGCAGCGCGACAGGCCCCTATGGCTACACCTTC. Amino acids: CASSATGPYGYTF.

This clonotype appeared many times. The chain carries TRBV5-4 and TRBJ2-7; no clear D gene. Looked up from germline, CDR1 is SGHNT and CDR2 is YYREEE (reference sequence). This CDR3 has 14 residues. Trimming left V 0 bases short and J 3 bases short, with 10 bases between. CDR3 nucleotides: TGTGCCAGCAGCTTGGTGGGCGCAAACTACGAGCAGTACTTC. Translation: CASSLVGANYEQYF.

The chain uses TRBV28 and TRBJ2-1, with TRBD2 matching over 13 bases. Trimming took 3 bases from V and 8 from J; bases not matched to a gene: 4. The CDR3 consists of 15 residues. Per the germline V gene, CDR1 is MDHEN and CDR2 is SYDVKM. CDR3 sequence: CASSFLGTSGDEQFF. The CDR3, as DNA: TGTGCCAGCAGTTTCCTTGGGACTAGCGGGGATGAGCAGTTCTTC.

The V gene is TRBV20-1, the J gene TRBJ1-5; possibly TRBD1 for D (5 bases). Germline V gene lookup returns CDR1 DFQATT and CDR2 SNEGSKA (reference sequence). The CDR3 sequence is 16 residues long. The V end lost 6 bases, the J end lost 0 bases, and 18 bases lay between the germline ends. This CDR3 reads CSARGSLWYSNQPQHF. The CDR3 DNA is TGCAGTGCGAGGGGATCTCTGTGGTATAGCAATCAGCCCCAGCATTTT.